Listed here are 15 T cell receptor beta chains from one sample, sequenced in a study of long-term antiretroviral therapy in people with HIV. Researchers report immunoSEQ v3.0 was run at survey level. Profiled with immunoSEQ multiplex PCR; TCRdb holds only in-frame clones, not every one. The data show about 27,000 clones, 80% to 90% seen once. The specimen was unsorted PBMCs, collected 3 years after starting antiretroviral therapy. These receptor sequences come from a man aged 35-49 years with HIV.

The chain uses TRBV21-1 and TRBJ1-5; the D call TRBD1 from the table was never checked on the DNA. TRBV21-1 is flagged as a pseudogene. CDR3 size: 17 residues. The CDR3 loop reads CASSKVRRCRSNQPQHF. CDR3 bases: TGTGCCAGCAGCAAAGTACGCAGGTGTCGTAGCAATCAGCCCCAGCATTTT.

The chain is built from TRBV11-3 and TRBJ2-1; 8 nucleotides align to TRBD1. V shed 5 bases and J 2 bases; nucleotides not matched to a gene: 5. The CDR3 is made up of 15 amino acids. Germline assignment: CDR1 SGHNT and CDR2 YENEEA. This chain's CDR3 is CASSPSGGAYNEQFF. Written as DNA, the CDR3 is TGTGCCAGCAGCCCTTCAGGGGGCGCCTACAATGAGCAGTTCTTC.

V and J are TRBV7-9 and TRBJ1-4; D gene unclear. Germline CDR1 and CDR2: SEHNR and FQNEAQ (reference sequence). V shed 5 bases and J shed 8 bases, with 9 bases lying between them. This CDR3 has 12 residues. This CDR3 reads CASSQAGEKLFF. The DNA of the CDR3 is TGTGCCAGCAGCCAGGCGGGGGAAAAACTGTTTTTT.

The chain carries TRBV7-8 and TRBJ1-5; no reliable D call. CDR1 SGHVS and CDR2 FQNEAQ come from the germline V gene. CDR3 length equals 12 residues. The germline V and J ends were trimmed by 1 base and 10 bases, with 8 bases remaining between them. The CDR3 region is CASSLGEHPQHF. CDR3 nucleotide sequence: TGTGCCAGCAGCTTAGGCGAGCACCCCCAGCATTTT.

This clone was counted a single time. This sequence joins TRBV9 and TRBJ2-1; 7 nucleotides agree with TRBD2. Unmatched junction bases numbered 11, after V lost 1 base and J lost 7 bases. This CDR3 comprises 16 residues. The germline CDR1 and CDR2 sequences are SGDLS and YYNGEE. CDR3 nucleotide sequence: TGTGCCAGCAGCGTATTCGGCGGGAGCCATACAAATGAGCAGTTCTTC. Its protein is CASSVFGGSHTNEQFF.

The chain recombines TRBV6-1 with TRBJ1-1; no reliable D call. Germline lookup yields CDR1 MNHNS and CDR2 SASEGT. The CDR3 runs to 12 residues. Trimming cost V 8 bases and J 0 bases, with 7 bases left between them. In nucleotides, the CDR3 is TGTGCCAGCGCAGTGCTGAACACTGAAGCTTTCTTT. Its protein is CASAVLNTEAFF.

The CDR3 loop reads CSVEGGPRLVKGQFF. DNA of the CDR3: TGCAGCGTTGAAGGCGGTCCGAGACTAGTAAAGGGGCAGTTCTTC. The V and J genes are TRBV29-1 and TRBJ2-1, with D possibly TRBD2 on 6 matching bases. Germline lookup yields CDR1 SQVTM and CDR2 ANQGSEA. Trimming cost V 1 base and J 12 bases, with 22 bases left between them. This CDR3 is built from 15 residues.

The chain combines TRBV10-2 with TRBJ2-1; D gene uncertain. CDR3 size: 12 residues. Germline CDR1 WSHSY, CDR2 SAAADI. V was pared by 6 bases and J by 8 bases, with 11 bases between. The CDR3 nucleotides read TGCGCCAGCAGGGGATTCCAGGATGAGCAGTTCTTC. This sequence encodes CASRGFQDEQFF.

This clone was counted a few times. The V gene is TRBV19, the J gene TRBJ1-5, with TRBD1 identical over 7 bases. The CDR3 has 15 residues. J gave up 0 bases and V 5 bases, and 4 bases lay outside the gene matches. Germline V gene sequence: CDR1 LNHDA, CDR2 SQIVND (reference sequence). The CDR3 region has the DNA TGTGCCAGTAGTGGCCGGGACAGTAGCAATCAGCCCCAGCATTTT. Translated, it gives CASSGRDSSNQPQHF.

The rearrangement joins TRBV7-7 to TRBJ2-2, with TRBD1 matching over 11 bases. Germline V gene sequence: CDR1 SSHAT, CDR2 FNYEAQ (reference sequence). CDR3 length equals 17 residues. The junction had 8 bases not matched to a gene; V was cut back by 1 base and J by 7 bases. The CDR3, as DNA: TGTGCCAGCAGCTTAGACATGGACAGGGGGCTTATCGGGGAGCTGTTTTTT. Translated: CASSLDMDRGLIGELFF.

The rearrangement uses TRBV7-9 and TRBJ2-5; a weak D match, TRBD1 (5 bases). Germline V CDR1 and CDR2: SEHNR, FQNEAQ (reference sequence). With 7 bases removed from V and 2 bases from J, the gap between germline ends came to 17 bases. CDR3 length equals 15 residues. CDR3 sequence reads: CASIPAHRLQETQYF. The DNA for the CDR3 is TGTGCCAGCATACCAGCGCACAGGCTACAAGAGACCCAGTACTTC.

This clone was seen just once. The gene calls are TRBV2 and TRBJ2-2; a possible D gene is TRBD2 (6 bases). Germline CDR1 reads SNHLY; CDR2 reads FYNNEI. The CDR3 runs to 14 residues. Between the trimmed V and J ends, which lost 4 bases and 5 bases, there was a span of 11 bases. The CDR3 DNA sequence: TGTGCCAGCAGTGGGAGGGGAGGTACCGGGGAGCTGTTTTTT. Translating gives CASSGRGGTGELFF.

V gene TRBV9 combines with J gene TRBJ2-1, with 15 bases aligning to TRBD2. The V and J ends lost 3 bases and 7 bases, in that order; junction bases with no gene match: 2. The CDR3 has 15 amino acids. Germline V CDR1 and CDR2: SGDLS, YYNGEE. CDR3 protein: CASSEGLAGGNEQFF. The CDR3 coding sequence is TGTGCCAGCAGCGAGGGACTAGCGGGAGGTAATGAGCAGTTCTTC.

This chain uses TRBV28 with TRBJ2-5, with a tentative D call TRBD2 (5 bases). This CDR3 is 13 amino acids long. Germline V gene sequence: CDR1 MDHEN, CDR2 SYDVKM. Between the trimmed V and J ends, which lost 8 bases and 7 bases, there was a span of 17 bases. The CDR3: CASGTPGRWTQYF. For the CDR3, the DNA is TGTGCCAGCGGTACCCCGGGGAGATGGACCCAGTACTTC.

The J gene is TRBJ2-1, the V gene TRBV7-3; 11 nucleotides align to TRBD1. Germline V CDR1 and CDR2: SGHTA, FQGTGA. The ends lost 5 bases at V and 6 bases at J; junction bases unmatched: 6. CDR3 length equals 15 residues. CDR3 sequence reads: CASSPGQGAPNEQFF. The CDR3 nucleotides read TGTGCCAGCAGCCCCGGACAGGGGGCGCCCAATGAGCAGTTCTTC.